This passage covers 5 T cell receptor beta chains from one sample sequenced in a study of response to subunit inactivated influenza vaccine. One entry per CDR3 protein, called by TCRdb with MiXCR from the RT-PCR reads. This table holds roughly 700,000 distinct CDR3 sequences, about 15% found once. The specimen comprised PBMCs from blood, sampled roughly 2 weeks before vaccination. The receptors were gathered from a man aged 50 or older who received an inactivated influenza vaccine.

This clonotype was seen only a few times. This chain links TRBV27 with TRBJ2-7, with 8 nucleotides matching TRBD2. J was trimmed by 4 bases and V by 10 bases; bases with no gene match: 9. The CDR3 spans 13 residues. CDR1 is MNHEY, CDR2 SMNVEV, per germline (reference sequence). For the CDR3, the DNA is TGTGCCACCCAAACTAGCGGAACTTACGAGCAGTACTTC. Its protein product is CATQTSGTYEQYF.

The rearrangement uses TRBV29-1 and TRBJ2-7; a possible D gene is TRBD1 (5 bases). Trimming pared 4 bases from V and 5 bases from J, leaving 15 bases between. The length of the CDR3 is 13 residues. Germline-derived CDR1 and CDR2 are SQVTM and ANQGSEA. CDR3 amino acids: CSVGSRVFDEQYF. The CDR3 DNA sequence: TGCAGCGTTGGTAGCAGGGTGTTCGACGAGCAGTACTTC.

Only a few counts were recorded for this clonotype. The V call is TRBV7-8, the J call TRBJ2-5; D is ambiguous. Between the trimmed V and J ends, which lost 2 bases and 5 bases, there was a span of 12 bases. Germline V CDR1 and CDR2: SGHVS, FQNEAQ. The CDR3 runs 14 residues. CDR3 sequence reads: CASSLIGSQETQYF. CDR3 sequence (DNA): TGTGCCAGCAGCTTAATTGGCAGTCAGGAGACCCAGTACTTC.

This sequence joins TRBV4-2 and TRBJ2-6, with 7 nucleotides matching TRBD1. The ends lost 1 base at V and 0 bases at J; junction bases unmatched: 3. Germline CDR1 and CDR2: LGHNA and YNFKEQ. The CDR3 length is 17 residues. CDR3 sequence: CASSQGGQVSGANVLTF. For the CDR3, the DNA is TGTGCCAGCAGCCAAGGCGGACAGGTCTCTGGGGCCAACGTCCTGACTTTC.

This chain uses TRBV6-2 or TRBV6-3 with TRBJ2-7; 7 bases map to TRBD1. Germline assignment: CDR1 MNHEY and CDR2 SVGEGT. The CDR3 extends over 17 amino acids. The V segment lost 2 bases and the J segment 1 base; nucleotides outside the gene matches: 11. CDR3 residues: CASSYPNRGLTSYEQYF. DNA for the CDR3: TGTGCCAGCAGTTACCCGAACAGGGGCCTAACATCCTACGAGCAGTACTTC.